A selection of T cell receptor beta chains follows, all from one sample in a study of long-term antiretroviral therapy in people with HIV. Assay used: immunoSEQ multiplex PCR; TCRdb lists only in-frame clones, some missing. The sample lists some 30,000 clones; almost 95% were seen once. The source material was unsorted PBMCs, sampled more than 7.1 years after starting antiretroviral therapy. The receptors were gathered from a man between 50 and 59 years old with HIV. Each CDR3 is given with its conserved first and last residue. A D gene is named only where the DNA matches it firmly. Clone size is not always given. Where it is, it says once, few, many or a class for expanded clones.

TRBJ1-1	-	TRBV7-3	-	TGTGCCAGCAGCCTTGACAGGAACACTGAAGCTTTCTTT	CASSLDRNTEAFF
TRBJ2-3	-	TRBV10-3	-	TGTGCCATCAGTGAGGGGGCACGGGTAGATACGCAGTATTTT	CAISEGARVDTQYF
TRBJ1-1	once	TRBV27	TRBD1	TGTGCCAGCAGTTCGACTACAGGGGGCGGCACTGAAGCTTTCTTT	CASSSTTGGGTEAFF
TRBJ1-6	-	TRBV15	-	TGTGCCACCAGCAGAGATGGGGGATCCCTCCACTTT	CATSRDGGSLHF
TRBJ2-3	-	TRBV18	TRBD2	TGTGCCAGCTCACCACTAGCGGGGGCTCGGGGAGATACGCAGTATTTT	CASSPLAGARGDTQYF
TRBJ2-7	once	TRBV23-1	-	TGCGCCAGCAGTCCTAGCCGGAGCTCCTACGAGCAGTACTTC	CASSPSRSSYEQYF
TRBJ2-7	-	TRBV6-1	-	TGTGCCAGCTTCGCCCCCCCCTCCTACGAGCAGTACTTC	CASFAPPSYEQYF
TRBJ2-1	-	TRBV7-2	TRBD2	TGTGCCAGCAGCTACCCGGGGGGCTACAATGAGCAGTTCTTC	CASSYPGGYNEQFF
TRBJ2-2	-	TRBV28	-	TGTGCCAGCAGCCCCTGGGGGAACACCGGGGAGCTGTTTTTT	CASSPWGNTGELFF
TRBJ1-6	once	TRBV2	TRBD1	TGTGCCAGCAGTGCCCTTACAGGGGGTGGTTCACCCCTCCACTTT	CASSALTGGGSPLHF
TRBJ1-1	-	TRBV18	TRBD1	TGTGCCAGCTCACCCTCAACAGGGGGCGCTGAAGCTTTCTTT	CASSPSTGGAEAFF
TRBJ2-1	-	TRBV7-7	-	TGTGCCAGCAGCTTAGCAGGGAAGGGGAGGAATGAGCAGTTCTTC	CASSLAGKGRNEQFF
TRBJ1-5	-	TRBV7-8	TRBD1	TGTGCCAGCAGCAAGGACAGGGGGCGGAATCAGCCCCAGCATTTT	CASSKDRGRNQPQHF
TRBJ1-2	-	TRBV6-5	-	TGTGCCAGCAGTTATTCCTATGGCTACACCTTC	CASSYSYGYTF
TRBJ2-4	-	TRBV19	TRBD2	TGTGCCAGTAGTACCCCCCCCCGGGGGGTTTCCTTCGCCAAAAACATTCAGTACTTC	CASSTPPRGVSFAKNIQYF
TRBJ2-7	-	TRBV19	-	TGTGCCAGTAGTATGGGGCCGCCCCAAGCGCTGCACTTC	CASSMGPPQALHF
TRBJ1-1	-	TRBV7-2	-	TGTGCCAGCAGCTTATTGGGCCAAAACACTGAAGCTTTCTTT	CASSLLGQNTEAFF
TRBJ1-1	-	TRBV5-1	-	TGCGCCAGCAGCTTGTGGACAGAGAACACTGAAGCTTTCTTT	CASSLWTENTEAFF
TRBJ1-2	-	TRBV6-4	-	TGTGCCAGCAGTGGGGACGAGAGTACTAACTATGGCTACACCTTC	CASSGDESTNYGYTF
TRBJ1-4	-	TRBV15	TRBD1	TGTGCCACCAGCACGGGGGACAGAAATGAAAAACTGTTTTTT	CATSTGDRNEKLFF
TRBJ1-2	-	TRBV28	-	TGTGCCAGCAGTCCCTTGGACAGTCAGAACTATGGCTACACCTTC	CASSPLDSQNYGYTF
TRBJ2-7	-	TRBV6-1	-	TGTGCCAGCAGTGAAGCGGGTGGGGGTTACGAGCAGTACTTC	CASSEAGGGYEQYF
TRBJ2-3	-	TRBV28	TRBD2	TGTGCCAGCAGTTTCTCCTCGGGGGGGACAGATACGCAGTATTTT	CASSFSSGGTDTQYF
TRBJ1-4	-	TRBV13	TRBD1	TGTGCCAGCAGTCCGGGGACAGTGCGTGAAAAACTGTTTTTT	CASSPGTVREKLFF
TRBJ2-2	-	TRBV7-8	TRBD2	TGTGCCAGCAGCTTGAGGACTAGCGGGGGAGGGACCGGGGAGCTGTTTTTT	CASSLRTSGGGTGELFF
TRBJ2-3	-	TRBV6-5	-	TGTGCCAGCAGTTACGGAGGCACAGATACGCAGTATTTT	CASSYGGTDTQYF
TRBJ1-1	-	TRBV5-4	-	TGTGCCAGCTCGGGGGACGGGGGGCTGGGCACTGAAGCTTTCTTT	CASSGDGGLGTEAFF
TRBJ2-7	-	TRBV5-1	-	TGCGCCAGCAGCTTGGTAGGACAAAGCTCCTACGAGCAGTACTTC	CASSLVGQSSYEQYF
TRBJ1-4	-	TRBV11-2	-	TGTGCCAGCAGCCCCCGGGCTGCAACTAATGAAAAACTGTTTTTT	CASSPRAATNEKLFF
TRBJ1-2	-	TRBV4-3	-	TGCGCCAGCAGCCAAGATTTCGGAGGAAAGAACTATGGCTACACCTTC	CASSQDFGGKNYGYTF
TRBJ2-7	-	TRBV12-5	TRBD1	TGTGCTAGTGGTTTCCATCTTCCGGGACAGGACTCCTACGAGCAGTACTTC	CASGFHLPGQDSYEQYF
TRBJ1-5	-	TRBV6-1	-	TGTGCCAGCACAGCGGAAACGAGCAATCAGCCCCAGCATTTT	CASTAETSNQPQHF
TRBJ1-2	once	TRBV5-4	-	TGTGCCAGCAGCGCCGGACTTCTACAGGGCTATGGCTACACCTTC	CASSAGLLQGYGYTF